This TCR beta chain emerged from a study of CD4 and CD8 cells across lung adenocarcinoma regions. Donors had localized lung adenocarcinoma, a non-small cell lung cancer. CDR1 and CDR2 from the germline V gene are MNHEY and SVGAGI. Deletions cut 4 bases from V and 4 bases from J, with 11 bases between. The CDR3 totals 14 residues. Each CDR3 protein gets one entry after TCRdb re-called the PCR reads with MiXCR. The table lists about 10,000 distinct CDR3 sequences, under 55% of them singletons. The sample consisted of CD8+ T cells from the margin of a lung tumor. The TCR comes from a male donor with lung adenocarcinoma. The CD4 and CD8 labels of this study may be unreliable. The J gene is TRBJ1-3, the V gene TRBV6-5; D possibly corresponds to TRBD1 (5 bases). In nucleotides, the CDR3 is TGTGCCAGCAGTTTCAGGACACCCGGAAACACCATATATTTT. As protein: CASSFRTPGNTIYF.